This T cell receptor beta chain comes out of a study of blood T cells in healthy people across ages. A word on this clonotype: Its antigen remains unknown.

Study outcomes and limitations: TCR beta diversity, measured per million T cells, fell in a roughly linear way with age. A greater number of naive CD4+ cells and higher diversity distinguished long-lived donors from aged donors.

The authors ran a second PCR of about 6 to 11 cycles using a sample-barcoded 5' primer and a J-beta primer mix. Tagging of each cDNA molecule was performed by a template-switch adaptor with 12 random nucleotides. Using its own MiXCR run on the 5' RACE reads, TCRdb lists one record per CDR3 protein. The sample includes 1.8 million or so distinct CDR3 sequences, 30% to 40% of them seen just once. Sequencing input: blood. This clonotype was obtained from a human donor in good health.

CDR3 sequence reads: CSARSGLAAGEQYF. CDR3 in DNA: TGCAGTGCTAGGTCAGGACTAGCAGCTGGGGAGCAGTACTTC. The chain joins TRBV20-1 to TRBJ2-7, with TRBD2 matching 8 bases. The germline V gene has CDR1 DFQATT and CDR2 SNEGSKA (reference sequence). The CDR3 totals 14 residues. Germline trimming cut 3 bases from V and 7 bases from J; bases unmatched to any gene: 11.